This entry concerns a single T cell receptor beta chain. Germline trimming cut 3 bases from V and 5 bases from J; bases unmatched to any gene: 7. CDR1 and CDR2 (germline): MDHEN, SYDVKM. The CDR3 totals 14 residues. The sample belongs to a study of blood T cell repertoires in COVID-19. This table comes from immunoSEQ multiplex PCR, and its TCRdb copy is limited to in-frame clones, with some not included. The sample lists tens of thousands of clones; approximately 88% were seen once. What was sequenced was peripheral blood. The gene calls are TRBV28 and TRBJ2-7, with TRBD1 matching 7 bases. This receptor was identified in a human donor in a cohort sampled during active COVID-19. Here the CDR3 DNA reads TGTGCCAGCAGTTTGTCCAGGGGGAGCAACGAGCAGTACTTC. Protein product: CASSLSRGSNEQYF.